A selection of T cell receptor beta chains follows, all from one sample in a study of STAT3 mutations in large granular lymphocyte leukemia. Sequenced by immunoSEQ multiplex PCR; TCRdb stores in-frame clones only, minus some. This sample has approximately 8,400 clones, with more than 85% found just once. Sequenced material: peripheral blood mononuclear cells. These TCRs come from a man aged 55 to 70 with T-cell large granular lymphocyte leukemia. Some clones in this sample may be carry-over from other donors' samples. Both conserved end residues are part of each CDR3. D genes are given only for firm matches. Clone sizes are given selectively: once, few, many, or a class where the clone is expanded.

j_call v_call clone_size d_call cdr3_nt cdr3_aa
TRBJ1-1 TRBV30 - - TGTGCCTGGAATAAGGAAGGCAGGTTTGGCACTGAAGCTTTCTTT CAWNKEGRFGTEAFF
TRBJ2-3 TRBV6-5 - TRBD2 TGTGCCAGCAGTTATGCGGGAGGGAGCACAGATACGCAGTATTTT CASSYAGGSTDTQYF
TRBJ1-1 TRBV18 once - TGTGCCAGCTCACCACCGCAGGTGAACACTGAAGCTTTCTTT CASSPPQVNTEAFF
TRBJ2-7 TRBV7-6 - - TGTGCCAGCAGCCCGCGGGCGGGCAGCTCCTACGAGCAGTACTTC CASSPRAGSSYEQYF
TRBJ1-2 TRBV4-1 - TRBD1 TGCGCCAGCAGCCAAGAACAGGGGGCAAACTATGGCTACACCTTC CASSQEQGANYGYTF
TRBJ2-2 TRBV18 few TRBD1 TGTGCCAGCTCACCGGGACAGGGAGGTACCGGGGAGCTGTTTTTT CASSPGQGGTGELFF
TRBJ1-5 TRBV10-2 - - TGCGCCAGCAGTGAGGGAAACCTTAGCAATCAGCCCCAGCATTTT CASSEGNLSNQPQHF
TRBJ1-2 TRBV28 - - TGTGCCAGCAGTTTGCGAGGAGTTAACTATGGCTACACCTTC CASSLRGVNYGYTF
TRBJ2-3 TRBV19 - TRBD2 TGTGCCAGTAGTATAGTCAGCGGGGGGAATACGCAGTATTTT CASSIVSGGNTQYF
TRBJ2-3 TRBV28 - - TGTGCCAGCAGTTCTACGTACACCGGGGCAGATACGCAGTATTTT CASSSTYTGADTQYF
TRBJ2-7 TRBV2 - - TGTGCCAGCAGTTCCCGGGACGCCAACTGGGAGCAGTACTTC CASSSRDANWEQYF
TRBJ1-2 TRBV5-1 - - TGCGCCAGCAGCTTGTCGGGACCCTCCTATGGCTACACCTTC CASSLSGPSYGYTF
TRBJ2-7 TRBV2 few - TGTGCCAGCAGTGAAAGGGCAGGGACCTCCTACGAGCAGTACTTC CASSERAGTSYEQYF
TRBJ2-7 TRBV7-2 - TRBD2 TGTGCCAGCAGCGACTATAGCGGGATGGGAAACGAGCAGTACTTC CASSDYSGMGNEQYF
TRBJ2-7 TRBV9 - TRBD1 TGTGCCAGCAGCCCGGGACAGCCCTACGAGCAGTACTTC CASSPGQPYEQYF
TRBJ2-5 TRBV19 few - TGTGCCAGTAGTATTATGACAGCGCAAGAGACCCAGTACTTC CASSIMTAQETQYF
TRBJ1-5 TRBV15 - TRBD1 TGTGCCACCACCGACAGGGGCAATCAGCCCCAGCATTTT CATTDRGNQPQHF
TRBJ2-7 TRBV6-5 - - TGTGCCAGCAGTTACAGGGAGATGCGGGGCTACGAGCAGTACTTC CASSYREMRGYEQYF
TRBJ2-7 TRBV30 - - TGTGCCTGGAGGGCCGGGACATGGTGCCACTTC CAWRAGTWCHF
TRBJ2-7 TRBV19 - - TGTGCCAGTAGCCTACCCCTCGGAGGGGGCTACGAGCAGTACTTC CASSLPLGGGYEQYF